This T cell receptor (beta chain) derives from a study of CDR3 diversity in severe acne. Germline V gene lookup returns CDR1 SGHTA and CDR2 FQGTGA. The CDR3 contains 15 residues. Trimming stripped 5 bases from V and 0 bases from J, with 11 bases between. Ten or more counts support this clonotype. TCRdb re-analysed the PCR reads in MiXCR, keeping a single row per CDR3 protein. The profile covers some 84,000 distinct CDR3 sequences, with 45% to 55% appearing a single time and around 9.1% taken by the ten largest. V is TRBV7-3 and J is TRBJ2-1; D remains unclear. The specimen was blood. The receptor's source is a male donor in good health, serving as a control. This CDR3 is CASSVTESSYNEQFF. DNA for the CDR3: TGTGCCAGCAGCGTCACAGAGAGCTCCTACAATGAGCAGTTCTTC.